This T cell receptor (beta chain) comes out of a study of blood T cell repertoires in COVID-19. Study details: The origin of the acute and convalescent COVID-19 samples was the United States, Italy and Spain.

Source study methods: Reference gene primer amplification yielded estimated nucleated cell counts. Clones were sequenced by immunoSEQ multiplex PCR, and TCRdb holds only the in-frame ones, with some missing. Clone size and V and J calls were adopted from that table, with D and trimming inferred from the DNA. The repertoire includes some 200,000 clones, around 85% of them detected once, and 1.3% sits in the top ten. This study enrolled people aged 18 to 89 from around 25 US geographic areas. This clone appeared once. This CDR3 is built from 14 residues. V lost 5 bases and J lost 3, with 14 bases in between. The germline gives CDR1 MNHEY, CDR2 SVGAGI.

V usage is TRBV6-5 and J usage is TRBJ2-7, with D perhaps TRBD2 (6 bases). This clonotype originated in a woman in her thirties or forties with acute COVID-19. The sequencing input was PBMCs or T cells enriched from blood (not recorded which). This chain's CDR3 is CASSLTGLIYEQYF. The CDR3 DNA reads TGTGCCAGCAGTCTGACGGGACTGATCTACGAGCAGTACTTC.